This T cell receptor beta chain originates from a study of blood T cell repertoires in COVID-19. Study as a whole: Sites in the United States, Italy and Spain provided acute and convalescent COVID-19 samples. Nucleic acid was either cDNA or gDNA, and it came from T cells, B-cell-depleted T cells, or PBMCs.

Original analysis: The assay estimated nucleated cells by amplifying reference gene primers. Sequencing was performed with immunoSEQ multiplex PCR; in TCRdb, only in-frame clones are kept and a portion is missing. The V and J calls and clone size come from that table; D and trimming were worked out from the DNA. The sample records 250,000 to 350,000 clones, more than 75% being singletons. The sample consisted of peripheral blood. This receptor was obtained from a woman between 50 and 59 years old who had recovered from COVID-19.

Here the CDR3 reads CASSRTGWRNTEAFF. CDR3 bases: TGTGCCAGCAGCCGGACAGGTTGGCGGAACACTGAAGCTTTCTTT. This chain connects TRBV9 to TRBJ1-1, with 7 bases identical to TRBD1. The CDR3 loop spans 15 amino acids. After removal of 4 bases from V and 1 base from J, the junction contained 7 bases not matched to a gene. CDR1 is SGDLS, CDR2 YYNGEE, per germline. Together with reference TRBV9 and TRBJ1-1, the CDR3 gives the full variable domain: DSGVTQTPKHLITATGQRVTLRCSPRSGDLSVYWYQQSLDQGLQFLIQYYNGEERAKGNILERFSAQQFPDLHSELNLSSLELGDSALYFCASSRTGWRNTEAFFGQGTRLTVV.